Sequencing of this T cell receptor (beta chain) was carried out in a study of blood T cell repertoires in COVID-19. About the research overall: The United States, Italy and Spain were the sources of the acute and convalescent COVID-19 samples. PBMCs, B-cell-depleted T cells, or T cells provided the cDNA or gDNA that made up the material.

The germline V gene has CDR1 MDHEN and CDR2 SYDVKM. This CDR3 has 15 amino acids. V gave up 6 bases and J gave up 0 bases; unmatched junction bases: 3. TCRdb keeps only in-frame clones here, not all; method: immunoSEQ multiplex PCR. The sample has some 110,000 clones, 84% seen once; the top ten hold 3% to 4.5%. The TCR was taken from a woman aged 25 to 39 who had recovered from COVID-19. Sample: PBMCs or T cells enriched from blood (not recorded which). The chain carries TRBV28 and TRBJ1-4; TRBD1 matches 8 bases. CDR3 loop: CASSSQGATNEKLFF. The DNA for the CDR3 is TGTGCCAGCAGCTCACAGGGGGCAACTAATGAAAAACTGTTTTTT.